The next 18 T cell receptor beta chains were all read from a single sample in a study of early T cells in non-severe SARS-CoV-2 infection. A single record per CDR3 protein comes from TCRdb applying MiXCR to the 5' RACE reads. Found here are 40,000 to 45,000 distinct CDR3 sequences, 10% to 15% of them singletons; the top ten hold roughly a sixth. Input material: whole blood. Every receptor here comes from an adult who was a healthcare worker with PCR-confirmed SARS-CoV-2 infection or an uninfected control (not recorded which).

The chain joins TRBV6-6 to TRBJ2-3, with 7 positions matching TRBD2. The germline V gene has CDR1 MNHNY and CDR2 SVGAGI (reference sequence). The CDR3 has 15 amino acids. The J segment lost 0 bases and the V segment lost 6 bases, leaving 6 bases of the junction unmatched. Here the CDR3 DNA reads TGTGCCAGCAGCACCGGGACTAAGAGCACAGATACGCAGTATTTT. Protein product: CASSTGTKSTDTQYF.

V is TRBV7-8 and J is TRBJ2-5; 8 bases line up with TRBD2. The germline V gene encodes CDR1 SGHVS and CDR2 FQNEAQ. The trim removed 7 bases at V and 2 bases at J, leaving 6 bases unmatched. This CDR3 comprises 14 residues. In nucleotides, the CDR3 is TGTGCCAGCACGACAAAGCGGGGGCAAGAGACCCAGTACTTC. The encoded protein is CASTTKRGQETQYF.

The chain uses TRBV6-6 and TRBJ2-5, with D unresolved. Germline assignment: CDR1 MNHNY and CDR2 SVGAGI (reference sequence). The ends were cut back, 2 bases at V and 2 bases at J, with 18 bases in the middle. CDR3 length: 17 amino acids. The CDR3 spells CASSYPLSGLIQETQYF. CDR3 bases: TGTGCCAGCAGTTACCCCCTTTCCGGGCTCATACAAGAGACCCAGTACTTC.

The genes are TRBV12-3 or TRBV12-4 and TRBJ2-7; a possible D gene is TRBD1 (5 bases). The ends were cut back, 1 base at V and 4 bases at J, with 11 bases in the middle. The CDR3 length is 14 residues. CDR3 sequence reads: CASSLVSRDYEQYF. The CDR3 nucleotides read TGTGCCAGCAGTTTAGTATCCAGGGATTACGAGCAGTACTTC.

This chain links TRBV13 with TRBJ2-2; tentatively, D is TRBD1 (6 bases). V was clipped by 3 bases and J by 6 bases, with 11 bases between them. Germline-derived CDR1 and CDR2 are PRHDT and FYEKMQ (reference sequence). The CDR3 is 14 amino acids. CDR3 protein: CASSFNQGPGELFF. The CDR3 nucleotides read TGTGCCAGCAGCTTCAACCAGGGGCCCGGGGAGCTGTTTTTT.

This clonotype was observed a few times. The V gene is TRBV9, the J gene TRBJ1-2; possibly TRBD1 for D (5 bases). Germline CDR1 and CDR2: SGDLS and YYNGEE. CDR3 length: 12 residues. V was shortened by 6 bases and J by 10 bases, with 16 bases between the two germline ends. CDR3 bases: TGTGCCAGCAAAGCCGAGCAGGGTCCCTACACCTTC. This translates into CASKAEQGPYTF. The variable domain in full, with the rest retrieved from reference TRBV9 and TRBJ1-2, is DSGVTQTPKHLITATGQRVTLRCSPRSGDLSVYWYQQSLDQGLQFLIQYYNGEERAKGNILERFSAQQFPDLHSELNLSSLELGDSALYFCASKAEQGPYTFGSGTRLTVV.

The sample holds many counts of this clonotype. This chain uses TRBV2 with TRBJ2-1; D call uncertain. The CDR3 covers 14 residues. The germline gives CDR1 SNHLY, CDR2 FYNNEI. Trimming pared 3 bases from V and 0 bases from J, leaving 6 bases between. The DNA for the CDR3 is TGTGCCAGCAGTGAGTCGGCCTCCTACAATGAGCAGTTCTTC. Its protein is CASSESASYNEQFF.

This clonotype turned up a few times. This chain uses TRBV29-1 with TRBJ2-6, with D perhaps being TRBD1 or TRBD2 (5 bases each). Germline V CDR1 and CDR2: SQVTM, ANQGSEA. The CDR3 runs 14 residues. V dropped 7 bases and J dropped 0 bases, with 10 bases sitting between them. Here the CDR3 reads CSASGASGANVLTF. CDR3 nucleotide sequence: TGCAGCGCCTCCGGGGCCTCTGGGGCCAACGTCCTGACTTTC.

The chain recombines TRBV2 with TRBJ2-1; D gene unclear. The V and J ends lost 6 bases and 3 bases respectively, with 15 bases between them. The CDR3 is 15 residues long. The germline gives CDR1 SNHLY, CDR2 FYNNEI. The CDR3 sequence: CASRGSRDHYNEQFF. In nucleotides, the CDR3 is TGTGCCAGCAGGGGGTCAAGGGATCACTACAATGAGCAGTTCTTC.

This clonotype has just a few counts. The chain combines TRBV29-1 with TRBJ2-1, with 10 bases identical to TRBD2. The V gene's germline CDR1 is SQVTM and CDR2 ANQGSEA. CDR3 length equals 15 residues. Germline trimming cut 3 bases from V and 7 bases from J; bases unmatched to any gene: 9. The CDR3, as DNA: TGCAGCGTTGATATTAGCGGGGGGACCCTTAATGAGCAGTTCTTC. Residues: CSVDISGGTLNEQFF.

This sequence joins TRBV7-6 and TRBJ2-7; 10 bases are shared with TRBD2. Germline assignment: CDR1 SGHVS and CDR2 FNYEAQ. CDR3 size: 18 residues. V was clipped by 0 bases and J by 2 bases; unmatched bases: 10. CDR3 bases: TGTGCCAGCAGCTTAGCGGCTAGCGGGAGAATTAGCACCTACGAGCAGTACTTC. Residues: CASSLAASGRISTYEQYF.

Here the CDR3 DNA reads TGTGCCAGCAGTTTGAGTCCCCAGCTCGGGACAGGGTTGTACGAGCAGTACTTC. Its protein is CASSLSPQLGTGLYEQYF. The rearrangement uses TRBV27 and TRBJ2-7; 9 bases are shared with TRBD1. Trimming took 3 bases from V and 4 from J; bases not matched to a gene: 16. Germline V gene lookup returns CDR1 MNHEY and CDR2 SMNVEV (reference sequence). The length of the CDR3 is 18 residues.

By sample fraction, this clonotype is medium-sized (0.01 to 0.1%). The gene calls are TRBV6-6 and TRBJ1-2; 9 nucleotides agree with TRBD1. The length of the CDR3 is 18 residues. Losses at the gene ends were 0 bases for V and 5 bases for J; bases not matched to a gene: 13. Per the germline V gene, CDR1 is MNHNY and CDR2 is SVGAGI (reference sequence). The CDR3 reads CASSYSGTGLDKGYGYTF. In nucleotides, the CDR3 is TGTGCCAGCAGTTACTCCGGGACAGGGCTCGATAAGGGATATGGCTACACCTTC.

V is TRBV11-2 and J is TRBJ1-5; D remains ambiguous. V lost 0 bases, J lost 4 bases, and 4 bases lay in between. In germline, CDR1 is SGHAT, CDR2 FQNNGV. There are 13 residues in the CDR3. The CDR3 DNA is TGTGCCAGCAGCTTAGATCTAAATCAGCCCCAGCATTTT. Protein product: CASSLDLNQPQHF.

As for this clonotype: One end of the junction fails to match germline, which may point to a read error. V and J are TRBV7-7 and TRBJ2-1; D is unresolved. Germline lookup yields CDR1 SSHAT and CDR2 FNYEAQ (reference sequence). There are 13 residues in the CDR3. The CDR3 region is CASSLLLNNEQFF. The CDR3 bases are TGTGCTAGCAGCTTACTCTTAAACAATGAGCAGTTCTTC. The whole variable domain, remainder taken from reference TRBV7-7 and TRBJ2-1, is GAGVSQSPRYKVTKRGQDVTLRCDPISSHATLYWYQQALGQGPEFLTYFNYEAQPDKSGLPSDRFSAERPEGSISTLTIQRTEQRDSAMYRCASSLLLNNEQFFGPGTRLTVL.

This clonotype was counted many times. The rearrangement joins TRBV3-1 to TRBJ2-5, with 9 bases aligning to TRBD2. This CDR3 region has 16 residues. The germline V gene encodes CDR1 LGHDT and CDR2 YNNKEL (reference sequence). V was pared by 0 bases and J by 4 bases, with 6 bases of the junction left unmatched. The CDR3: CASSQEKGAGGETQYF. The CDR3 region has the DNA TGTGCCAGCAGCCAAGAAAAAGGAGCGGGAGGAGAGACCCAGTACTTC.

This clonotype was seen only a few times. The chain combines TRBV12-3 or TRBV12-4 with TRBJ2-5; 9 bases agree with TRBD1. The length of the CDR3 is 14 residues. The V gene end was trimmed by 6 bases and the J gene end by 5 bases; junction bases not matched to a gene: 7. The CDR3: CASSRGQGFETQYF. CDR3 in DNA: TGTGCCAGCAGCCGAGGACAGGGGTTCGAGACCCAGTACTTC.

This clonotype was seen many times. The chain has TRBV3-1 and TRBJ2-1; the D gene could be TRBD1 or TRBD2 (5 bases each). Trimming took 1 base from V and 7 from J, leaving 11 bases between them. This CDR3 is built from 14 residues. The V gene's germline CDR1 is LGHDT and CDR2 YNNKEL (reference sequence). As DNA, the CDR3 is TGTGCCAGCAGCCAAGGGGGCCAGCGGAATGAGCAGTTCTTC. Translated, it gives CASSQGGQRNEQFF.